The 25 T cell receptor beta chains below all came from one sample that was sequenced in a study of spatial heterogeneity in lung cancer. In TCRdb, the 5' RACE reads were re-called with MiXCR into one record per CDR3 protein. The sample holds approximately 39,000 distinct CDR3 sequences, under 8% seen once. Time point: sample taken at primary tumor resection. The material sequenced was PBMCs, taken at surgery. These receptors all stem from a female donor with early-stage non-small cell lung cancer.

This clonotype came up many times. The chain employs TRBV2 and TRBJ1-4; TRBD1 matches at 9 bases. The germline V gene has CDR1 SNHLY and CDR2 FYNNEI. The CDR3 is made up of 12 amino acids. Trimming took 11 bases from V and 9 from J; bases not matched to a gene: 7. The CDR3 sequence: CAWGTGLQKLFF. Here the CDR3 DNA reads TGTGCCTGGGGGACAGGGCTCCAAAAACTGTTTTTT.

This clonotype was found a few times. V is TRBV5-4 and J is TRBJ1-4, with 7 positions matching TRBD1. The V and J ends lost 4 bases and 7 bases, in that order; junction bases with no gene match: 7. The CDR3 is 14 amino acids. Germline-derived CDR1 and CDR2 are SGHNT and YYREEE (reference sequence). CDR3 nucleotides: TGTGCCAGCAGCCTTACAGGGGTTACTGAAAAACTGTTTTTT. Amino acids: CASSLTGVTEKLFF.

This clonotype has ten or more counts. The chain employs TRBV2 and TRBJ2-3; no clear D. The CDR3 loop spans 12 amino acids. The V gene lost 5 bases and the J gene lost 3 bases, with 6 bases spanning the gap. CDR1 SNHLY and CDR2 FYNNEI come from the germline V gene. CDR3 protein: CASSPRTDTQYF. CDR3 nucleotide sequence: TGTGCCAGCAGTCCTCGGACAGATACGCAGTATTTT.

This clonotype was counted many times. The chain links TRBV5-1 to TRBJ2-1; 10 bases fit TRBD2. The CDR3 runs to 15 residues. CDR1 is SGHRS and CDR2 is YFSETQ in the germline V gene. With 0 bases clipped from V and 8 bases from J, the junction kept 5 bases outside the gene matches. CDR3 nucleotides: TGCGCCAGCAGCTTGGATCCTAGCGGGAGTTATGAGCAGTTCTTC. This codes for CASSLDPSGSYEQFF.

The V and J genes are TRBV6-5 and TRBJ2-7; 8 bases align to TRBD2. The germline gives CDR1 MNHEY, CDR2 SVGAGI. Trimming at V came to 6 bases and at J to 3 bases, leaving 10 bases not matched to a gene. The CDR3 length is 15 residues. The CDR3: CASRVGGGPIYEQYF. The CDR3 DNA sequence: TGTGCCAGCAGGGTCGGGGGGGGCCCTATCTACGAGCAGTACTTC.

For the CDR3, the DNA is TGCAGTGCTAGAGTTAGCGGGAGGTTCGAGACCCAGTACTTC. Protein sequence: CSARVSGRFETQYF. The chain joins TRBV20-1 to TRBJ2-5, with 10 bases matching TRBD2. V dropped 1 base and J dropped 5; count of bases not matched to a gene: 4. CDR3 length: 14 residues. Germline V CDR1 and CDR2: DFQATT, SNEGSKA (reference sequence).

This clonotype was counted a single time. A much larger clone is a single base away; this may be a read error. Lacking the conserved final phenylalanine or tryptophan, this CDR3 likely reflects a read error. The CDR3 DNA sequence: TGCGCCAGCAGCTTGATCGGGACAAGCACAGATACGCAGTATTCT. This encodes CASSLIGTSTDTQYS. The rearrangement uses TRBV5-1 and TRBJ2-3; a weak D match, TRBD1 (6 bases). Per germline, CDR1 SGHRS and CDR2 YFSETQ. Trimming took off 1 base at V and 0 bases at J, with 9 bases between the two ends. This CDR3 has 15 residues.

The table lists this clonotype with many counts. The chain couples TRBV6-2 or TRBV6-3 to TRBJ1-2, with D tentatively TRBD1 (5 bases). V dropped 5 bases and J dropped 9 bases, with 22 bases sitting between them. Germline CDR1 and CDR2: MNHEY and SVGEGT. The CDR3 totals 15 residues. This chain's CDR3 is CASSRGRTILPRYTF. CDR3 coding DNA: TGTGCCAGCAGTAGGGGACGGACGATACTTCCCCGCTACACCTTC.

This clonotype was found once. V and J are TRBV20-1 and TRBJ1-1; the D is unclear. This CDR3 comprises 15 residues. CDR1 is DFQATT, CDR2 SNEGSKA, per germline (reference sequence). Trimming removed 0 bases at V and 6 bases at J, with 17 bases between. CDR3 bases: TGCAGTGCTAGAGAAGATGAGGCAGGTACTTCTGAAGCTTTCTTT. It codes for CSAREDEAGTSEAFF.

V is TRBV2 and J is TRBJ2-7; a weak D match, TRBD2 (5 bases). Trimming shortened V by 4 bases and J by 0 bases, and 10 bases separated the two germline ends. This CDR3 comprises 14 residues. The germline CDR1 and CDR2 sequences are SNHLY and FYNNEI. The CDR3 nucleotides are TGTGCCAGCAGTGTAGGCGGGCACTCCTACGAGCAGTACTTC. Its protein product is CASSVGGHSYEQYF.

This clonotype was observed a few times. The chain joins TRBV5-4 to TRBJ1-1, with D possibly TRBD1 on 5 matching bases. The CDR3 totals 16 residues. With 4 bases removed from V and 1 base from J, the gap between germline ends came to 17 bases. CDR1 and CDR2 from the germline V gene are SGHNT and YYREEE (reference sequence). In DNA form, the CDR3 reads TGTGCCAGCAGCCCCCGCAGCGGAGGGGCGAACACTGAAGCTTTCTTT. Its translation is CASSPRSGGANTEAFF.

CDR3 in DNA: TGTGCCAGCAGTGAAGGCCAGCAGTCCGGGGAGCTGTTTTTT. Its translation is CASSEGQQSGELFF. The gene calls are TRBV2 and TRBJ2-2; D gene uncertain. V lost 1 base to trimming and J lost 6 bases, with 9 bases between them. The CDR3 has 14 amino acids. Germline CDR1 SNHLY, CDR2 FYNNEI.

This clonotype has ten or more counts. The chain combines TRBV28 with TRBJ2-7; 11 positions agree with TRBD2. CDR3 length: 13 amino acids. Germline-derived CDR1 and CDR2 are MDHEN and SYDVKM. The trim removed 4 bases at V and 4 bases at J, leaving 0 bases unmatched. The CDR3 DNA follows: TGTGCCAGCAGTTGGACTAGCGGGTACGAGCAGTACTTC. Translated: CASSWTSGYEQYF.

Ten or more counts support this clonotype. The chain has TRBV11-2 and TRBJ2-1; a weak D match, TRBD1 (5 bases). The germline gives CDR1 SGHAT, CDR2 FQNNGV. The germline V and J ends were trimmed by 0 bases and 1 base, with 7 bases remaining between them. The CDR3 totals 15 residues. CDR3 DNA: TGTGCCAGCAGCTTAGATGGGGCTTCCTACAATGAGCAGTTCTTC. The encoded protein is CASSLDGASYNEQFF.

The J gene is TRBJ1-4, the V gene TRBV29-1; perhaps TRBD1 as D (5 bases). The V and J ends lost 3 bases and 8 bases respectively, with 10 bases between them. The CDR3 is 12 residues long. In germline, CDR1 is SQVTM, CDR2 ANQGSEA. The CDR3 coding sequence is TGCAGCGTTGATCAGGGCGGGGAAAAACTGTTTTTT. It yields the protein CSVDQGGEKLFF.

This clonotype has a count of ten or more. This chain joins TRBV6-6 and TRBJ1-5; 9 bases agree with TRBD1. The CDR3 covers 14 residues. After removal of 7 bases from V and 3 bases from J, the junction contained 4 bases not matched to a gene. CDR1 is MNHNY and CDR2 is SVGAGI in the germline V gene (reference sequence). The CDR3 bases are TGTGCCAGCACCCGGACAGGGGCCAATCAGCCCCAGCATTTT. It is translated as CASTRTGANQPQHF.

This clonotype was counted many times. CDR3 region: CSAIGQTGTEAFF. CDR3 nucleotide sequence: TGCAGCGCAATCGGACAGACGGGGACTGAAGCTTTCTTT. This chain uses TRBV29-1 with TRBJ1-1, with D perhaps TRBD1 (6 bases). The CDR3 length is 13 residues. Germline V gene sequence: CDR1 SQVTM, CDR2 ANQGSEA. V was clipped by 7 bases and J by 5 bases, with 17 bases between them.

The chain couples TRBV10-2 to TRBJ2-5; tentatively, D is TRBD2 (6 bases). The CDR3 totals 13 residues. Trimming removed 7 bases from V and 4 bases from J, with 13 bases in between. Germline loops: CDR1 WSHSY, CDR2 SAAADI. Written as DNA, the CDR3 is TGCGCCAGCACCCTGGTGCGGGGAGAGACCCAGTACTTC. This codes for CASTLVRGETQYF.

Many counts were recorded for this clonotype. The J gene is TRBJ2-7, the V gene TRBV6-5, with D hard to call. CDR3 length: 13 amino acids. V lost 0 bases and J 8 bases, leaving 11 bases between the germline ends. Germline CDR1 reads MNHEY; CDR2 reads SVGAGI. CDR3 DNA sequence: TGTGCCAGCAGTTACTCGATTCCTAGTCAGCAGTACTTC. Amino acid sequence: CASSYSIPSQQYF.

This clonotype came up many times. The rearrangement links TRBV7-8 to TRBJ2-1, with 10 nucleotides matching TRBD1. The CDR3 runs to 16 residues. The germline gives CDR1 SGHVS, CDR2 FQNEAQ. The V gene end was trimmed by 1 base and the J gene end by 8 bases; junction bases not matched to a gene: 8. CDR3 loop: CASSLVGTGVFYEQFF. The CDR3, as DNA: TGTGCCAGCAGCTTAGTCGGGACAGGGGTTTTCTATGAGCAGTTCTTC.

This chain connects TRBV19 to TRBJ1-1, with D possibly being TRBD1 (6 bases). V lost 7 bases, J lost 2 bases, and 14 bases lay in between. CDR1 and CDR2 from the germline V gene are LNHDA and SQIVND (reference sequence). The CDR3 spans 14 residues. The CDR3 sequence: CASTADRINTEAFF. DNA for the CDR3: TGTGCCAGTACCGCGGACAGAATCAACACTGAAGCTTTCTTT.

The chain employs TRBV19 and TRBJ1-5; TRBD1 matches 10 bases. The V gene's germline CDR1 is LNHDA and CDR2 SQIVND (reference sequence). Losses at the gene ends were 4 bases for V and 4 bases for J; bases not matched to a gene: 13. The CDR3 sequence is 18 residues long. The CDR3 DNA follows: TGTGCCAGTAGTACCGACCGGACAGGGGGTTTCGGAAATCAGCCCCAGCATTTT. Its translation is CASSTDRTGGFGNQPQHF.

In DNA form, the CDR3 reads TGCAGTGCTAATGATCCTGTCACTAGAGCCACAGATACGCAGTATTTT. Protein: CSANDPVTRATDTQYF. The rearrangement links TRBV20-1 to TRBJ2-3, with D perhaps matching TRBD2 (5 bases). This CDR3 spans 16 amino acids. The germline V gene encodes CDR1 DFQATT and CDR2 SNEGSKA (reference sequence). The germline V and J ends were trimmed by 4 bases and 2 bases, with 19 bases remaining between them.

This chain uses TRBV20-1 with TRBJ2-7, with 10 bases lining up with TRBD1. This CDR3 is built from 14 residues. Germline V lookup: CDR1 DFQATT, CDR2 SNEGSKA (reference sequence). The CDR3 coding sequence is TGCAGCTCGGACCCGACAGGGGGCGCATTCGAGCAGTACTTC. This encodes CSSDPTGGAFEQYF.

The table lists this clonotype with a few counts. The chain uses TRBV7-9 and TRBJ1-2; no clear D. The germline V and J ends were trimmed by 4 bases and 7 bases, with 13 bases remaining between them. The CDR3 totals 13 residues. CDR1 and CDR2 from the germline V gene are SEHNR and FQNEAQ (reference sequence). The CDR3 coding sequence is TGTGCCAGCAGCTCCTCCTCAAGTGGTGGCTACACCTTC. It is translated as CASSSSSSGGYTF.